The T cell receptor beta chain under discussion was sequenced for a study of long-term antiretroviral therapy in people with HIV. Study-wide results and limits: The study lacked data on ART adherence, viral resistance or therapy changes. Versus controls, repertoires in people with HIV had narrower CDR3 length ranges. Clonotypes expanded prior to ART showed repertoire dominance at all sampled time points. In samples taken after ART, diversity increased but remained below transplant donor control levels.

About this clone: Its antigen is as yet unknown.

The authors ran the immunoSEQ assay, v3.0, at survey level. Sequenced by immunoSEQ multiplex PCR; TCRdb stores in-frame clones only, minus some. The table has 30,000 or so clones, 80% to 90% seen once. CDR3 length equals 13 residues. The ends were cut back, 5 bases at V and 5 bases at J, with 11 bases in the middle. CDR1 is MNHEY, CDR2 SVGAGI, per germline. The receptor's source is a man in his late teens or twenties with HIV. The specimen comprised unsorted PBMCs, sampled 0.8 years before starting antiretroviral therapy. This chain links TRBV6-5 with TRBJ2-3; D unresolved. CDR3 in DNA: TGTGCCAGCAGTCCAACCCCCGAAGATACGCAGTATTTT. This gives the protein CASSPTPEDTQYF.